A selection of T cell receptor beta chains follows, all from one sample in a study of cytomegalovirus exposure and HLA in healthy donors. Assay used: immunoSEQ multiplex PCR; TCRdb lists only in-frame clones, some missing. The data contain around 150,000 clones, more than 60% of them seen just once; the ten biggest clones take up roughly a tenth. Source material: PBMCs. These receptors were obtained from a man under 40 in good health and CMV-seropositive. Each CDR3 is given with its conserved first and last residue. Each record gives: V gene, clone size, D gene, J gene, CDR3 protein, CDR3 DNA. The D gene is left open where the match is weak. A clone size is listed for some rows: how often the clone was seen (once, few, many), or a class if it is expanded.

v_call: TRBV5-1; clone_size: once; d_call: -; j_call: TRBJ1-2; cdr3_aa: CASSPGVGGYTF; cdr3_nt: TGCGCCAGCAGCCCGGGGGTGGGAGGCTACACCTTC
v_call: TRBV27; clone_size: -; d_call: TRBD2; j_call: TRBJ2-1; cdr3_aa: CASNIRGGSYNEQFF; cdr3_nt: TGTGCCAGCAACATTCGGGGGGGCTCCTACAATGAGCAGTTCTTC
v_call: TRBV19; clone_size: -; d_call: -; j_call: TRBJ2-3; cdr3_aa: CASSIVWLASTDTQYF; cdr3_nt: TGTGCCAGTAGTATAGTCTGGCTAGCGAGCACAGATACGCAGTATTTT
v_call: TRBV18; clone_size: -; d_call: -; j_call: TRBJ1-2; cdr3_aa: CASSPPAAQAYGYTF; cdr3_nt: TGTGCCAGCTCACCACCGGCCGCCCAGGCGTATGGCTACACCTTC
v_call: TRBV11-2; clone_size: -; d_call: -; j_call: TRBJ2-1; cdr3_aa: CASSSSWGGLQFF; cdr3_nt: TGTGCCAGCAGCTCCTCATGGGGCGGTCTACAGTTCTTC
v_call: TRBV6-1; clone_size: once; d_call: TRBD2; j_call: TRBJ2-7; cdr3_aa: CASSGASGPNEQYF; cdr3_nt: TGTGCCAGCTCCGGGGCTAGCGGGCCTAACGAGCAGTACTTC
v_call: TRBV28; clone_size: -; d_call: TRBD2; j_call: TRBJ2-5; cdr3_aa: CASSLYGGSQETQYF; cdr3_nt: TGTGCCAGCAGTTTATACGGGGGGTCGCAAGAGACCCAGTACTTC
v_call: TRBV4-2; clone_size: -; d_call: TRBD1; j_call: TRBJ1-2; cdr3_aa: CASRSGQGPGDYGYTF; cdr3_nt: TGTGCCAGCAGATCGGGACAGGGGCCGGGGGACTATGGCTACACCTTC
v_call: TRBV21-1; clone_size: -; d_call: -; j_call: TRBJ2-7; cdr3_aa: CASSKVGGVRRTYEQYF; cdr3_nt: TGTGCCAGCAGCAAAGTCGGGGGGGTACGGCGCACCTACGAGCAGTACTTC
v_call: TRBV6-5; clone_size: -; d_call: TRBD1; j_call: TRBJ2-1; cdr3_aa: CASSPRQGPNEQFF; cdr3_nt: TGTGCCAGCAGTCCCAGACAGGGGCCCAATGAGCAGTTCTTC
v_call: TRBV9; clone_size: -; d_call: TRBD1; j_call: TRBJ2-1; cdr3_aa: CASSVGGQLTYNEQFF; cdr3_nt: TGTGCCAGCAGCGTAGGGGGACAGCTCACCTACAATGAGCAGTTCTTC
v_call: TRBV6-5; clone_size: -; d_call: TRBD1; j_call: TRBJ1-1; cdr3_aa: CASSEGANTEAFF; cdr3_nt: TGTGCCAGCAGTGAGGGGGCGAACACTGAAGCTTTCTTT
v_call: TRBV11-2; clone_size: once; d_call: -; j_call: TRBJ2-7; cdr3_aa: CASSLAGTYEQYF; cdr3_nt: TGTGCCAGCAGCTTAGCAGGTACCTACGAGCAGTACTTC
v_call: TRBV10-3; clone_size: once; d_call: TRBD1; j_call: TRBJ2-7; cdr3_aa: CASSGGWREQYF; cdr3_nt: TGTGCCAGCTCAGGGGGCTGGCGCGAGCAGTACTTC
v_call: TRBV6-1; clone_size: -; d_call: -; j_call: TRBJ2-1; cdr3_aa: CASSEAGTTYNEQFF; cdr3_nt: TGTGCCAGCAGTGAAGCCGGGACAACCTACAATGAGCAGTTCTTC
v_call: TRBV7-9; clone_size: -; d_call: -; j_call: TRBJ2-2; cdr3_aa: CASSRDVGGHAGELFF; cdr3_nt: TGTGCCAGCAGCCGCGATGTGGGGGGGCACGCCGGGGAGCTGTTTTTT
v_call: TRBV30; clone_size: -; d_call: TRBD2; j_call: TRBJ2-3; cdr3_aa: CAWSVLRTSGRAQTDTQYF; cdr3_nt: TGTGCCTGGAGTGTACTTAGGACTAGCGGGAGGGCCCAGACAGATACGCAGTATTTT
v_call: TRBV10-3; clone_size: -; d_call: -; j_call: TRBJ2-1; cdr3_aa: CAISESREEQFF; cdr3_nt: TGTGCCATCAGTGAGTCGAGGGAAGAGCAGTTCTTC
v_call: TRBV7-9; clone_size: -; d_call: -; j_call: TRBJ2-1; cdr3_aa: CASSPSGRHNEQFF; cdr3_nt: TGTGCCAGCAGCCCCTCAGGGCGGCACAATGAGCAGTTCTTC
v_call: TRBV27; clone_size: -; d_call: -; j_call: TRBJ2-7; cdr3_aa: CASSWQGGYEQYF; cdr3_nt: TGTGCCAGCAGTTGGCAGGGAGGCTACGAGCAGTACTTC
v_call: TRBV6-6; clone_size: -; d_call: TRBD1; j_call: TRBJ2-2; cdr3_aa: CASRGTGQGRTGELFF; cdr3_nt: TGTGCCAGCAGGGGTACGGGACAGGGGAGAACCGGGGAGCTGTTTTTT
v_call: TRBV28; clone_size: few; d_call: -; j_call: TRBJ1-3; cdr3_aa: CASTDIKTGRGTIYF; cdr3_nt: TGTGCCAGCACTGACATAAAGACGGGTCGGGGCACCATATATTTT
v_call: TRBV11-2; clone_size: -; d_call: -; j_call: TRBJ2-3; cdr3_aa: CASSDAADTQYF; cdr3_nt: TGTGCCAGCAGCGACGCGGCAGATACGCAGTATTTT
v_call: TRBV4-1; clone_size: few; d_call: -; j_call: TRBJ1-1; cdr3_aa: CASADLGVNTEAFF; cdr3_nt: TGCGCCAGCGCCGATTTGGGCGTTAACACTGAAGCTTTCTTT
v_call: TRBV5-6; clone_size: once; d_call: TRBD1; j_call: TRBJ1-1; cdr3_aa: CASSLEGQGFGTEAFF; cdr3_nt: TGTGCCAGCAGCTTGGAAGGACAGGGCTTCGGGACTGAAGCTTTCTTT
v_call: TRBV9; clone_size: -; d_call: -; j_call: TRBJ2-7; cdr3_aa: CASSVGGDVYEQYF; cdr3_nt: TGTGCCAGCAGCGTAGGGGGAGATGTCTACGAGCAGTACTTC
v_call: TRBV11-3; clone_size: -; d_call: TRBD1; j_call: TRBJ2-5; cdr3_aa: CASNTGGLETQYF; cdr3_nt: TGTGCCAGCAACACAGGGGGCCTAGAGACCCAGTACTTC
v_call: TRBV7-2; clone_size: -; d_call: -; j_call: TRBJ2-5; cdr3_aa: CASSHNGGTQYF; cdr3_nt: TGTGCCAGCAGCCATAACGGCGGGACCCAGTACTTC
v_call: TRBV11-2; clone_size: -; d_call: TRBD1; j_call: TRBJ2-1; cdr3_aa: CASSSPTGGLNNEQFF; cdr3_nt: TGTGCCAGCAGCTCACCGACAGGGGGCTTAAACAATGAGCAGTTCTTC
v_call: TRBV5-6; clone_size: -; d_call: TRBD1; j_call: TRBJ2-7; cdr3_aa: CASSSTAGQALVSYEQYF; cdr3_nt: TGTGCCAGCAGCTCGACTGCCGGACAGGCGTTGGTTTCCTACGAGCAGTACTTC
v_call: TRBV6-1; clone_size: -; d_call: TRBD1; j_call: TRBJ1-2; cdr3_aa: CASSDYRGHPSGYTF; cdr3_nt: TGTGCCAGCAGTGATTACAGGGGTCATCCTAGTGGCTACACCTTC
v_call: TRBV5-6; clone_size: -; d_call: TRBD2; j_call: TRBJ2-5; cdr3_aa: CASSLSGPETQYF; cdr3_nt: TGTGCCAGCAGCCTTAGCGGGCCTGAGACCCAGTACTTC
v_call: TRBV13; clone_size: once; d_call: -; j_call: TRBJ2-1; cdr3_aa: CASETGTQYSYNEQFF; cdr3_nt: TGTGCCAGCGAAACAGGGACCCAATACTCCTACAATGAGCAGTTCTTC
v_call: TRBV10-3; clone_size: -; d_call: -; j_call: TRBJ2-5; cdr3_aa: CAISAGEETQYF; cdr3_nt: TGTGCCATCAGTGCCGGGGAAGAGACCCAGTACTTC
v_call: TRBV6-5; clone_size: -; d_call: -; j_call: TRBJ2-3; cdr3_aa: CASATEGGTDTQYF; cdr3_nt: TGTGCCAGCGCGACGGAGGGTGGAACAGATACGCAGTATTTT
v_call: TRBV4-1; clone_size: -; d_call: TRBD2; j_call: TRBJ2-5; cdr3_aa: CASSQERELAGQETQYF; cdr3_nt: TGCGCCAGCAGCCAAGAGCGCGAACTAGCGGGTCAAGAGACCCAGTACTTC
v_call: TRBV2; clone_size: -; d_call: TRBD1; j_call: TRBJ1-3; cdr3_aa: CASSAGQTSGNTIYF; cdr3_nt: TGTGCCAGCAGTGCGGGACAGACCTCTGGAAACACCATATATTTT
v_call: TRBV18; clone_size: -; d_call: -; j_call: TRBJ1-2; cdr3_aa: CASSPPLARGRYGYTF; cdr3_nt: TGTGCCAGCTCACCACCTTTGGCCAGGGGTCGCTATGGCTACACCTTC
v_call: TRBV5-6; clone_size: -; d_call: -; j_call: TRBJ1-1; cdr3_aa: CASSLYTMNTEAFF; cdr3_nt: TGTGCCAGCAGCTTGTATACTATGAACACTGAAGCTTTCTTT
v_call: TRBV25-1; clone_size: -; d_call: TRBD1; j_call: TRBJ2-5; cdr3_aa: CASSELDRWGEETQYF; cdr3_nt: TGTGCCAGCAGTGAATTGGACAGGTGGGGAGAAGAGACCCAGTACTTC
v_call: TRBV5-5; clone_size: -; d_call: TRBD2; j_call: TRBJ2-3; cdr3_aa: CASSLELAGGIRDTQYF; cdr3_nt: TGTGCCAGCAGCTTGGAACTAGCGGGAGGGATACGGGATACGCAGTATTTT
v_call: TRBV5-3; clone_size: -; d_call: -; j_call: TRBJ1-1; cdr3_aa: CARSQPRGRDTEAFF; cdr3_nt: TGTGCCAGAAGCCAACCCAGGGGTCGAGACACTGAAGCTTTCTTT
v_call: TRBV14; clone_size: -; d_call: -; j_call: TRBJ2-2; cdr3_aa: CASSQQQGESGELFF; cdr3_nt: TGTGCCAGCAGCCAACAACAGGGAGAAAGCGGGGAGCTGTTTTTT
v_call: TRBV6-6; clone_size: -; d_call: TRBD1; j_call: TRBJ1-5; cdr3_aa: CASSALTGDQPQHF; cdr3_nt: TGTGCCAGCAGTGCGCTCACAGGGGATCAGCCCCAGCATTTT
v_call: TRBV5-4; clone_size: -; d_call: TRBD1; j_call: TRBJ2-1; cdr3_aa: CASSFLGQGPNEQFF; cdr3_nt: TGTGCCAGCAGCTTTTTGGGACAGGGGCCCAATGAGCAGTTCTTC
v_call: TRBV4-1; clone_size: -; d_call: TRBD2; j_call: TRBJ2-1; cdr3_aa: CASSQGLAGDEQFF; cdr3_nt: TGCGCCAGCAGCCAAGGACTAGCGGGGGATGAGCAGTTCTTC
v_call: TRBV18; clone_size: -; d_call: -; j_call: TRBJ1-2; cdr3_aa: CASSPNNDGYTF; cdr3_nt: TGTGCCAGCTCACCTAACAATGATGGCTACACCTTC
v_call: TRBV18; clone_size: -; d_call: -; j_call: TRBJ2-7; cdr3_aa: CASSPLVRLAPDEQYF; cdr3_nt: TGTGCCAGCTCACCACTTGTAAGACTTGCCCCGGACGAGCAGTACTTC
v_call: TRBV6-1; clone_size: -; d_call: TRBD1; j_call: TRBJ1-1; cdr3_aa: CASSQRQGWTEAFF; cdr3_nt: TGTGCCAGCAGTCAACGACAGGGTTGGACTGAAGCTTTCTTT
v_call: TRBV13; clone_size: -; d_call: TRBD2; j_call: TRBJ2-7; cdr3_aa: CASSGLEIDEQYF; cdr3_nt: TGTGCCAGCAGCGGACTAGAGATCGACGAGCAGTACTTC
v_call: TRBV11-3; clone_size: -; d_call: -; j_call: TRBJ2-5; cdr3_aa: CASRTSRAETQYF; cdr3_nt: TGTGCCAGCAGGACTAGTCGAGCCGAGACCCAGTACTTC
v_call: TRBV29-1; clone_size: -; d_call: -; j_call: TRBJ1-1; cdr3_aa: CSAGPTENTEAFF; cdr3_nt: TGCAGCGCGGGCCCGACAGAGAACACTGAAGCTTTCTTT
v_call: TRBV7-8; clone_size: few; d_call: TRBD2; j_call: TRBJ2-2; cdr3_aa: CASSLFPWLAAFTGELFF; cdr3_nt: TGTGCCAGCAGCTTATTTCCTTGGCTAGCGGCTTTTACCGGGGAGCTGTTTTTT
v_call: TRBV18; clone_size: -; d_call: -; j_call: TRBJ2-4; cdr3_aa: CASSHKEREGARVLAKNIQYF; cdr3_nt: TGTGCCAGCTCACACAAGGAAAGAGAAGGGGCCAGGGTACTAGCCAAAAACATTCAGTACTTC